The clone carrying this T cell receptor (beta chain) has only a few counts. Its antigen is unidentified. The source of the sample is a study of T cell repertoires in cytomegalovirus infection. Overall study: Epitope selection comprised recently identified HLA-C-restricted CMV epitopes and well-studied HLA-B-restricted CMV epitopes. It was the public TCR beta signatures that indicated both CMV infection and matching HLA type.

The CDR3 is made up of 16 amino acids. The trim removed 4 bases at V and 2 bases at J, leaving 11 bases unmatched. CDR1 SEHNR and CDR2 FQNEAQ come from the germline V gene (reference sequence). Study-wide results and limits: Across the ex vivo response, the dominant clonotypes were HLA-C-restricted CMV-specific TCR beta clonotypes. Summed public TCR beta family frequency identified CMV carriers bearing the relevant HLA.

TCRdb analysed the reads with MiXCR anew, one entry per CDR3 protein. Of tens of thousands of distinct CDR3 sequences in the sample, over 15% were seen once. The TCR originated in a human donor in good health (CMV status not recorded). Some clones in this sample may be carry-over from other donors' samples. Here the sequenced sample was CD8+ T cells from cultured PBMCs, taken from culture after CMV antigen stimulation. This chain connects TRBV7-9 to TRBJ2-7; 7 nucleotides agree with TRBD2. This CDR3 is CASSSLKRGGTYEQYF. CDR3 bases: TGTGCCAGCAGCTCGTTGAAGCGGGGAGGGACCTACGAGCAGTACTTC.